A selection of T cell receptor beta chains follows, all from one sample in a study of blood T cell repertoires in COVID-19. Generated by immunoSEQ multiplex PCR, the TCRdb table keeps only in-frame clones and is missing some. The profile shows about 290,000 clones, 85% of them singletons. Sequenced input: peripheral blood. These TCRs come from a woman in her fifties or sixties with active or convalescent COVID-19. The CDR3 runs from the conserved cysteine through the conserved F or W. D genes are given only for firm matches. Size tells how often a clone was seen (once, few, many) or the class of an expanded clone, and some rows leave it out.

D gene	clone size	J gene	CDR3 length	V gene	CDR3 protein
.	.	TRBJ1-5	15	TRBV6-5	CASSRWAYSNQPQHF
TRBD1	.	TRBJ1-6	13	TRBV12-3/TRBV12-4	CASTTGPGSPLHF
TRBD1	.	TRBJ2-2	19	TRBV5-1	CASSSQQGISIPYTGELFF
TRBD2	.	TRBJ2-3	16	TRBV4-1	CASSRGTSGSTDTQYF
TRBD1	.	TRBJ1-3	17	TRBV5-6	CASSLYRDRALGNTIYF
TRBD1	.	TRBJ1-4	15	TRBV6-5	CASSYKGRGSEKLFF
.	.	TRBJ2-1	12	TRBV5-6	CASSFYGSIQFF
.	.	TRBJ2-2	16	TRBV6-5	CASSSRDFPNTGELFF
.	.	TRBJ1-2	16	TRBV28	CASSLSQGLPNYGYTF
.	.	TRBJ1-5	15	TRBV5-4	CASSLDGGQGQPQHF
.	.	TRBJ1-3	13	TRBV6-1	CASSEGEVYTIYF
.	.	TRBJ1-4	14	TRBV28	CASRTGQFGEKLFF
.	.	TRBJ1-2	16	TRBV11-3	CASSLVSQGAVYGYTF
.	.	TRBJ1-5	13	TRBV19	CASSEGLRQPQHF
TRBD1	.	TRBJ1-1	15	TRBV28	CASTPSGTGNTEAFF
TRBD2	.	TRBJ2-3	16	TRBV19	CASSMVSGASTDTQYF
.	few	TRBJ2-5	12	TRBV5-1	CASSPEPSTQYF
.	few	TRBJ1-1	13	TRBV18	CASSPPVSLMAFF
TRBD2	.	TRBJ2-2	19	TRBV6-4	CASSVRGLVPFSNTGELFF
TRBD2	.	TRBJ2-5	13	TRBV7-9	CASTVAGEETQYF
TRBD2	.	TRBJ2-3	15	TRBV5-1	CASSFPGTRGGTQYF
.	.	TRBJ1-4	12	TRBV2	CASRPQGGKLFF
TRBD2	.	TRBJ2-3	16	TRBV7-2	CASSLGTSSLADTQYF
.	.	TRBJ2-1	15	TRBV2	CATLEGGSDYNEQFF
TRBD2	.	TRBJ2-1	15	TRBV30	CAWSVTGGAYDEQFF
TRBD1	.	TRBJ1-1	16	TRBV7-6	CASSLEGQGRNTEAFF
.	.	TRBJ1-2	15	TRBV14	CASSQDSGDIYGYTF
.	.	TRBJ1-2	14	TRBV18	CASSPRRGADSCTF
TRBD2	many	TRBJ2-7	14	TRBV2	CASRTSGITYEQYF
TRBD2	.	TRBJ2-1	19	TRBV27	CASSPSIPGLGPSYNEQFF
.	.	TRBJ2-5	16	TRBV4-1	CASSFRPQGPEETQYF
.	few	TRBJ1-1	16	TRBV7-9	CASSLVTGLGGTEAFF
TRBD2	once	TRBJ2-1	16	TRBV7-8	CASSSGTSGKGYEQFF
TRBD2	.	TRBJ2-3	15	TRBV2	CASSEGRDYTDTQYF
.	.	TRBJ1-2	11	TRBV6-1	CASSEMSGYTF
TRBD2	.	TRBJ2-1	17	TRBV15	CATSSLLAGGLGGQQFF
.	.	TRBJ1-6	17	TRBV2	CASSAPRQSSYNSPLHF
.	.	TRBJ2-3	11	TRBV28	CASTLLDTQYF
TRBD2	.	TRBJ2-4	16	TRBV3-1/TRBV3-2	CASSRHSGTEGNIQYF
.	.	TRBJ1-4	15	TRBV9	CASSGGIATNEKLFF
.	once	TRBJ1-5	15	TRBV28	CASSFTGTSDQPQHF
TRBD1	few	TRBJ1-4	16	TRBV19	CASSPQRDRGGEKLFF
TRBD1	.	TRBJ2-7	11	TRBV20-1	CSVDRGYEQYF
.	.	TRBJ2-7	15	TRBV9	CASSVAYGSSYEQYF
.	.	TRBJ2-7	12	TRBV10-1	CASSENSYEQYF